This TCR beta chain was recovered during a study of T cell clusters in autoimmune cytopenias. Study-wide findings and caveats: TRB repertoire shifts in secondary cytopenia and chronic lymphocytic leukemia mostly reflected lymphoma, not autoimmunity. Physiological T cell clusters of healthy donors were apparently absent in primary autoimmune cytopenia patients. The cluster-lack signature was not seen for secondary cytopenia versus chronic lymphocytic leukemia.

One tube held mixed TRB-A and TRB-B primer pools for touch-down PCR. TCRdb reprocessed the multiplex PCR reads and stores each CDR3 protein as one record, lacking DNA. Its table records a few thousand distinct CDR3 sequences. Tens of thousands of genome equivalents of blood DNA were amplified for TRB. CDR3 length: 14 amino acids. Note on this clonotype: The antigen remains undetermined.

Material for sequencing was peripheral blood. The sequence came from a human donor with an autoimmune cytopenia or autoimmune hepatitis (not recorded which). The chain uses TRBV21-1 and TRBJ2-4; TCRdb's assignment of TRBD2 cannot be checked, as there is no DNA. TRBV21-1 is a pseudogene locus. The CDR3: CASSIRLAGRIQYF.